This TCR beta chain was documented in a study of cytomegalovirus exposure and HLA in healthy donors. The CDR3 length is 16 residues. V trimming: 2 bases; J trimming: 2 bases; junction bases outside the gene matches: 5. Per the germline V gene, CDR1 is SGHVS and CDR2 is FNYEAQ. As for the donors, each was a healthy bone marrow donor. It was with 60 Vbeta and 13 Jbeta primers that the PCR ran. Only in-frame clones appear in the TCRdb table, and some are missing; sequencing was by immunoSEQ multiplex PCR. This table holds about 84,000 clones. The TCR sequence derives from a man aged 50-59 years in good health and CMV-seronegative. The specimen sequenced was PBMCs. The chain has TRBV7-6 and TRBJ2-3; the match to TRBD2 covers 9 bases. Here the CDR3 DNA reads TGTGCCAGCAGCTTATGGCTAGCGGGGACCACAGATACGCAGTATTTT. Translation: CASSLWLAGTTDTQYF.